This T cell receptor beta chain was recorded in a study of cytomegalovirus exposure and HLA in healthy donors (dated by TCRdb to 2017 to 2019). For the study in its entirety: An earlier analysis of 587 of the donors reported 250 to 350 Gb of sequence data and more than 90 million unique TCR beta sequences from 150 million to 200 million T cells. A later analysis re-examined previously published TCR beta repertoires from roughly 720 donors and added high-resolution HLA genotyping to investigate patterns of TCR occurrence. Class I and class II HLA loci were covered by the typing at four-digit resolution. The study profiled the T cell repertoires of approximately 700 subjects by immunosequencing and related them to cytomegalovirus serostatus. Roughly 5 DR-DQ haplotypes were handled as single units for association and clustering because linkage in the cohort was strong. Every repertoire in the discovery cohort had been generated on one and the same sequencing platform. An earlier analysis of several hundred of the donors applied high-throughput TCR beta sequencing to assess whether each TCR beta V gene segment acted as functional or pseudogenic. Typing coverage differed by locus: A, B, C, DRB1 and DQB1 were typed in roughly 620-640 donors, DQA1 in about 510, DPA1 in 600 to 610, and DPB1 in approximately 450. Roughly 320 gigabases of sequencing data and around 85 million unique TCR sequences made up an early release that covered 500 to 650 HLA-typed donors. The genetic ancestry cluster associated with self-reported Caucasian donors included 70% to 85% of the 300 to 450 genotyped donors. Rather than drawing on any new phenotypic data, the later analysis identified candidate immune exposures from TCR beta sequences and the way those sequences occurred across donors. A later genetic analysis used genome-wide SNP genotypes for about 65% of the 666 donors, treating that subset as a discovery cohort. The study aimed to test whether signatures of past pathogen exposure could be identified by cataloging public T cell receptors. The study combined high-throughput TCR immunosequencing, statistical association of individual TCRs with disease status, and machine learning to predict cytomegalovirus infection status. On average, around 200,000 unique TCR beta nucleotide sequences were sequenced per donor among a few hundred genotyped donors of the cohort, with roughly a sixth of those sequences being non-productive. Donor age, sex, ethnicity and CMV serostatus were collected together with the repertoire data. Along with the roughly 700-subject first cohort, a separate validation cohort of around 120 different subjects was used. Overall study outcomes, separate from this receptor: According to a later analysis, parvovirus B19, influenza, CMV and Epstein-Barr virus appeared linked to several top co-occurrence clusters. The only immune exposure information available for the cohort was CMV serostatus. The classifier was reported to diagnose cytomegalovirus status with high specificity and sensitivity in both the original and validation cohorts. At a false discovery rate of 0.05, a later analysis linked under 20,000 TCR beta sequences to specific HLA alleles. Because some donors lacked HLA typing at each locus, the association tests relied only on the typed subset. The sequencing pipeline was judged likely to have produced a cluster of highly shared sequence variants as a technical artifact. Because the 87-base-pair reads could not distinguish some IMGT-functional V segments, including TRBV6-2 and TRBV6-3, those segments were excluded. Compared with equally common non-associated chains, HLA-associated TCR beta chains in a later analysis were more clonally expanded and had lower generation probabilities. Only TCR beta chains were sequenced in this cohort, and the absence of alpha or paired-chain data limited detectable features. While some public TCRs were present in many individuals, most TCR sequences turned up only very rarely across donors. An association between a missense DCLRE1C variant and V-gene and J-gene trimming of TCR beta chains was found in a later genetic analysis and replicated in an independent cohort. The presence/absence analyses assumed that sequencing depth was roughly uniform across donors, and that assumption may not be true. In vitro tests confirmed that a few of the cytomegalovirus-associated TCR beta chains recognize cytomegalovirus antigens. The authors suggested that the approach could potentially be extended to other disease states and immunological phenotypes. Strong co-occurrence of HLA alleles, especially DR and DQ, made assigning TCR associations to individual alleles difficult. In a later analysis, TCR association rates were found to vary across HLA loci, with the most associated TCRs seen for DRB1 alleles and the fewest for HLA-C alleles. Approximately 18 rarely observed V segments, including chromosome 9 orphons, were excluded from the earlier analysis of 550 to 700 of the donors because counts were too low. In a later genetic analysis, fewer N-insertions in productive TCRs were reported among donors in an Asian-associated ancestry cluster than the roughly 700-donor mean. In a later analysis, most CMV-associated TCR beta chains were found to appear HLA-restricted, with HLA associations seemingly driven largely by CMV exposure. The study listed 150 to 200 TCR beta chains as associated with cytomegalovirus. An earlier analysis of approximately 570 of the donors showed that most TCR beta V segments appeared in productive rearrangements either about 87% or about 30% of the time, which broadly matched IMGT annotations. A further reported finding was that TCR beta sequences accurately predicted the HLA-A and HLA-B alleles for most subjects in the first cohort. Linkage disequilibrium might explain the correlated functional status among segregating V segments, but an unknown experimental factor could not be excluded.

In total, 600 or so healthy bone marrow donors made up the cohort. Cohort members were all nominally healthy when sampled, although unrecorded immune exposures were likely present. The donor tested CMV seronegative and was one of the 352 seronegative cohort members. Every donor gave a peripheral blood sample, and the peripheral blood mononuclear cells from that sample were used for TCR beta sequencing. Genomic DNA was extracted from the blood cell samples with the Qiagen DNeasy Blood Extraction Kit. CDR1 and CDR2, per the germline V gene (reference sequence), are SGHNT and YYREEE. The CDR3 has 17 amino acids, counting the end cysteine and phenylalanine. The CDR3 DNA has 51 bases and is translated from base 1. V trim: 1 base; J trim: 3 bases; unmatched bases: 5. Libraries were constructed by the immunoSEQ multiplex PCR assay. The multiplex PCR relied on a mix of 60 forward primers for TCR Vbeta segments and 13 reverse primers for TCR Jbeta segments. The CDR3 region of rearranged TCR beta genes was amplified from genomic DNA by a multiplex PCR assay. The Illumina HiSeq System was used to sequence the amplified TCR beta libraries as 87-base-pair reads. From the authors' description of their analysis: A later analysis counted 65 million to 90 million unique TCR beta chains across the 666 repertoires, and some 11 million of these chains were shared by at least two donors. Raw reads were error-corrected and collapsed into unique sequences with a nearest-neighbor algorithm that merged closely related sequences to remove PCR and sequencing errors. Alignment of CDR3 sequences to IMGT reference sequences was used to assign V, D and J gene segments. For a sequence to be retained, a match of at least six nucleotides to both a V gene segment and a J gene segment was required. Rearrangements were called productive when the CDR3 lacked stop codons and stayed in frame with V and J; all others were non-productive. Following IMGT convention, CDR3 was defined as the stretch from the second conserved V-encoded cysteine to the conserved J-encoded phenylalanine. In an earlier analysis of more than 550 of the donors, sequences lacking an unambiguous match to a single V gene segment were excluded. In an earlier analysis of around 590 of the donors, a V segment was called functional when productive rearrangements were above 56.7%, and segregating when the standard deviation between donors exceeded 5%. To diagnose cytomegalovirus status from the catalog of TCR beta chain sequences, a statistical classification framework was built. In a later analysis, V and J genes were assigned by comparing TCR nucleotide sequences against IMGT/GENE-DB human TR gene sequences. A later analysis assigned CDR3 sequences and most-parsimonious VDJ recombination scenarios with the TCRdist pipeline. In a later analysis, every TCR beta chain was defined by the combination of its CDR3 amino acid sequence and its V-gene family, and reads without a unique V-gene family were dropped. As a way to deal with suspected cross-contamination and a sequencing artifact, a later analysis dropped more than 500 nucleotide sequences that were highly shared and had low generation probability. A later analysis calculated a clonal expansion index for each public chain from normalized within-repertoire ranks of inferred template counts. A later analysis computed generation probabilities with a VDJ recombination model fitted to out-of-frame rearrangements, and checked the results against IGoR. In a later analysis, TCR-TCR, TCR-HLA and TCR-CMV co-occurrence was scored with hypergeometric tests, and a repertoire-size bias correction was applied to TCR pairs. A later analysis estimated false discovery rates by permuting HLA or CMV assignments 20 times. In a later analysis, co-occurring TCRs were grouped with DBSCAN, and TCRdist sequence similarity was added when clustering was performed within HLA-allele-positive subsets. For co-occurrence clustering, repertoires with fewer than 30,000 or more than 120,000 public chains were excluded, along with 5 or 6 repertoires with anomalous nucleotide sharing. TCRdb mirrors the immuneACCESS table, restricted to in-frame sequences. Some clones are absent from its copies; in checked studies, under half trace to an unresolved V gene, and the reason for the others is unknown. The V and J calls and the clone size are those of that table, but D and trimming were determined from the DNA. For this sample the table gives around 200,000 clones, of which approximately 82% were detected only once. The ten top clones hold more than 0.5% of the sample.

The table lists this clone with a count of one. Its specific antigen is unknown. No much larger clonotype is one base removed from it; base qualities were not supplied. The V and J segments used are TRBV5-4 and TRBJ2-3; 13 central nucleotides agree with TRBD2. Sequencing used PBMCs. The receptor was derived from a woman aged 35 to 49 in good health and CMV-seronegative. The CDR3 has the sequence CASSLPGLAGETDTQYF. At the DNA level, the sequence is TGTGCCAGCAGCTTGCCCGGACTAGCGGGGGAGACAGATACGCAGTATTTT. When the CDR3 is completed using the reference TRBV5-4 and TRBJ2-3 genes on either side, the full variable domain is ETGVTQSPTHLIKTRGQQVTLRCSSQSGHNTVSWYQQALGQGPQFIFQYYREEENGRGNFPPRFSGLQFPNYSSELNVNALELDDSALYLCASSLPGLAGETDTQYFGPGTRLTVL.